This T cell receptor beta chain stems from a study of radiotherapy plus CTLA-4 blockade in lung cancer. As for the study in general: Overall, roughly 17% of patients showed an objective response, while about 30% attained disease control. Study results and limitations: Blood-borne expansion of tumor-derived TCR clones followed radiotherapy plus ipilimumab. Early blood T cell clone dynamics, with interferon-beta, were reported to best predict response.

This clone has more than one count but fewer than ten. Antigen unknown. Repertoires were generated with immunoSEQ multiplex PCR, while TCRdb's copy carries only in-frame clones and drops some. Of around 80,000 clones in the sample, roughly 87% were seen once. The CDR3 is made up of 15 amino acids. V was trimmed by 4 bases and J by 1 base, leaving 10 bases between them. CDR1 KGHSY and CDR2 FQNENV come from the germline V gene. This rearrangement joins TRBV16 to TRBJ1-4, with D hard to call. The TCR comes from a human donor with non-small cell lung cancer who had stable disease on radiotherapy plus ipilimumab. The sequenced sample was peripheral blood, obtained from a patient treated with radiotherapy plus ipilimumab. CDR3 amino acids: CASSRSARTNEKLFF. CDR3 DNA sequence: TGTGCCAGCAGCCGATCGGCGCGAACTAATGAAAAACTGTTTTTT.